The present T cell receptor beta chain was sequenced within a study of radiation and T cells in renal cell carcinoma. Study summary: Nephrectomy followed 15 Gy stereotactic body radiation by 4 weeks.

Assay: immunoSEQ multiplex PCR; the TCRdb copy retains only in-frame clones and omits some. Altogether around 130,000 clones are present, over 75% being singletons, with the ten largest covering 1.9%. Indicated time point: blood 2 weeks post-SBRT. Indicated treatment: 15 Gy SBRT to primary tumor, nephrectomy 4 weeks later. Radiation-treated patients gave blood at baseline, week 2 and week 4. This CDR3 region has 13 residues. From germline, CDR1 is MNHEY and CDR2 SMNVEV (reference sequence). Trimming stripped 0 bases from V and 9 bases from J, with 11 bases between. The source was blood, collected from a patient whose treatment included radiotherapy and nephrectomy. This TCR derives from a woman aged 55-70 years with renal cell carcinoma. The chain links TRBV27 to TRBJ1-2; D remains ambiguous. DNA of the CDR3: TGTGCCAGCAGTTTATCGGGAGGTAATCGCTACACCTTC. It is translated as CASSLSGGNRYTF.